Sequencing of this TCR beta chain was carried out in a study of radiotherapy plus CTLA-4 blockade in lung cancer. General study points: Interferon-beta and early blood T cell clone dynamics reportedly predicted response best.

Participants had chemo-refractory metastatic non-small-cell lung cancer and were treated with focal radiation plus ipilimumab CTLA-4 blockade. The V gene end was trimmed by 4 bases and the J gene end by 5 bases; junction bases not matched to a gene: 12. The CDR3 totals 16 residues. CDR1 is SGHDN and CDR2 is FVKESK in the germline V gene. Comment on this clone: Its antigen is unidentified.

This table comes from immunoSEQ multiplex PCR, and its TCRdb copy is limited to in-frame clones, with some not included. This table has about 23,000 clones, about 76% appearing once. The rearrangement joins TRBV14 to TRBJ1-2; 8 bases are a match to TRBD1. This material consisted of peripheral blood, taken from a patient treated with radiotherapy plus ipilimumab. This receptor was obtained from a human donor with non-small cell lung cancer whose response to radiotherapy plus ipilimumab could not be evaluated. CDR3 residues: CASSPPGTGGAYGYTF. The CDR3 DNA is TGTGCCAGCAGCCCGCCCGGGACAGGCGGAGCATATGGCTACACCTTC. Full variable domain (outside the CDR3, taken from reference TRBV14 and TRBJ1-2): EAGVTQFPSHSVIEKGQTVTLRCDPISGHDNLYWYRRVMGKEIKFLLHFVKESKQDESGMPNNRFLAERTGGTYSTLKVQPAELEDSGVYFCASSPPGTGGAYGYTFGSGTRLTVV.